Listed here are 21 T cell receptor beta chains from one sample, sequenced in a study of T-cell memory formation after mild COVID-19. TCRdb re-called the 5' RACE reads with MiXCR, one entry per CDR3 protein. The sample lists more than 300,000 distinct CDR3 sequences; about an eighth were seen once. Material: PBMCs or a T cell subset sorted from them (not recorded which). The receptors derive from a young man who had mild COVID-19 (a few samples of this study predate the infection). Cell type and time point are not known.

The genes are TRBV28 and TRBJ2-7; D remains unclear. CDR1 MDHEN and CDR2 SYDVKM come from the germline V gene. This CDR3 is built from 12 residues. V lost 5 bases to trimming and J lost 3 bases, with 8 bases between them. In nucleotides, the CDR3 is TGTGCCAGCAGTCAAGATTACTACGAGCAGTACGTC. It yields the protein CASSQDYYEQYV.

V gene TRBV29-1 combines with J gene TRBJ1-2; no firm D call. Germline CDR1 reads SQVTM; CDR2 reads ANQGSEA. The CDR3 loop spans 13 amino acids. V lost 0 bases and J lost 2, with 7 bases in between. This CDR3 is CSVEELENYGYTF. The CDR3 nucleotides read TGCAGCGTTGAAGAGCTGGAAAACTATGGCTACACCTTC. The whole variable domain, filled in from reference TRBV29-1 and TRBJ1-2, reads SAVISQKPSRDICQRGTSLTIQCQVDSQVTMMFWYRQQPGQSLTLIATANQGSEATYESGFVIDKFPISRPNLTFSTLTVSNMSPEDSSIYLCSVEELENYGYTFGSGTRLTVV.

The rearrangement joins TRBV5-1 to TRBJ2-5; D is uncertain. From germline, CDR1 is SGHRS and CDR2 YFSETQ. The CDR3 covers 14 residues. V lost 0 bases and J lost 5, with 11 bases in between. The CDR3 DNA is TGCGCCAGCAGCTTGGCCCCCCCCACGGAGACCCAGTACTTC. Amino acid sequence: CASSLAPPTETQYF.

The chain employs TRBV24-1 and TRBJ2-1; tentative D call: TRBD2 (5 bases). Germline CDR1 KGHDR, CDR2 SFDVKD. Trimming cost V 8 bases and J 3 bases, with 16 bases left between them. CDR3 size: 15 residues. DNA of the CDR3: TGTGCCACCACCTTGGGAGTTTCCTTCTACAATGAGCAGTTCTTC. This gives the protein CATTLGVSFYNEQFF.

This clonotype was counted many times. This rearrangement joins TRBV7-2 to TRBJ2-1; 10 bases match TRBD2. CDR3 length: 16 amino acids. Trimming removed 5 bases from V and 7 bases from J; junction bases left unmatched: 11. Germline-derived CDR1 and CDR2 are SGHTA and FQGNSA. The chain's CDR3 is CASSPPLAGIGNEQFF. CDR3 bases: TGTGCCAGCAGCCCCCCACTAGCGGGGATAGGAAATGAGCAGTTCTTC. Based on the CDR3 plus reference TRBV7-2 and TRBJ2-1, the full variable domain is GAGVSQSPSNKVTEKGKDVELRCDPISGHTALYWYRQSLGQGLEFLIYFQGNSAPDKSGLPSDRFSAERTGGSVSTLTIQRTQQEDSAVYLCASSPPLAGIGNEQFFGPGTRLTVL.

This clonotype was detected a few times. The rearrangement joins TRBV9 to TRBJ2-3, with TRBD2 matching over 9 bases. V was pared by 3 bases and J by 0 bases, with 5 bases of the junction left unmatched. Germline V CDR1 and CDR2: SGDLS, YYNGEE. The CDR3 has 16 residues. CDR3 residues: CASSGGLAFSTDTQYF. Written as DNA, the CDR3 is TGTGCCAGCAGCGGCGGACTAGCGTTTAGCACAGATACGCAGTATTTT.

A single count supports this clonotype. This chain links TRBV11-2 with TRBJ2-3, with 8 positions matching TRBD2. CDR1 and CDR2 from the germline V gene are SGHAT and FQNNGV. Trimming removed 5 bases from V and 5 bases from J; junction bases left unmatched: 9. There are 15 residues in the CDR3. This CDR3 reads CASSRLAGSVDTQYF. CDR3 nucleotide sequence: TGTGCCAGCAGCCGTTTAGCGGGGTCGGTAGATACGCAGTATTTT.

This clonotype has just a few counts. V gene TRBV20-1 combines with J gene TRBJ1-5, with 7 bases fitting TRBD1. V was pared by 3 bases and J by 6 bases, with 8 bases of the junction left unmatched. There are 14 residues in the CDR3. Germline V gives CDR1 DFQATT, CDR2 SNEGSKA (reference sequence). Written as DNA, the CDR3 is TGCAGTGCTAGGCCGGACAGGAGGAGTCAGCCCCAGCATTTT. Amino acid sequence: CSARPDRRSQPQHF.

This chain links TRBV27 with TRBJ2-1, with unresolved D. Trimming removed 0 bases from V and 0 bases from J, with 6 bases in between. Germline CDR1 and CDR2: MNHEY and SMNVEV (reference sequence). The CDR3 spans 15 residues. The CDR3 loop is CASSLSQVSYNEQFF. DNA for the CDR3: TGTGCCAGCAGTTTATCGCAAGTCTCCTACAATGAGCAGTTCTTC.

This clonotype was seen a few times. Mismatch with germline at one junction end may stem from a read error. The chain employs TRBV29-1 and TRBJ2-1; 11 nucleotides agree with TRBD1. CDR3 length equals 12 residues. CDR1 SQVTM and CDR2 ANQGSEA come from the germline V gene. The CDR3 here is CSVGDRGGEEFF. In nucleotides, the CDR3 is TGCAGCGTTGGGGACAGGGGGGGTGAGGAGTTCTTC.

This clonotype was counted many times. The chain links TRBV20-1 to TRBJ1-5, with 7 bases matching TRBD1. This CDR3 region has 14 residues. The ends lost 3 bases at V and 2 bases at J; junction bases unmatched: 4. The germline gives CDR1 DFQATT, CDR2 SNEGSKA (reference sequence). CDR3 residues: CSARATGGNQPQHF. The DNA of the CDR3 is TGCAGTGCTAGGGCAACAGGGGGCAATCAGCCCCAGCATTTT.

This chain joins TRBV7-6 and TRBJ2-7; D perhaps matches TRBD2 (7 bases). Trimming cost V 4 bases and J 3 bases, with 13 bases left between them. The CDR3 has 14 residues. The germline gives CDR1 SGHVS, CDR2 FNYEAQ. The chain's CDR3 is CASSSGGQYYEQYF. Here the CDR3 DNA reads TGTGCCAGCAGCTCCGGGGGGCAGTACTACGAGCAGTACTTC.

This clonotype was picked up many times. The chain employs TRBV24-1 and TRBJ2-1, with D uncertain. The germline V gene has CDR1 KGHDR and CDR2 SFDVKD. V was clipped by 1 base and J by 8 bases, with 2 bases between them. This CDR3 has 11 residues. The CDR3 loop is CATSDFDEQFF. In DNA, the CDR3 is TGTGCCACCAGTGATTTCGATGAGCAGTTCTTC.

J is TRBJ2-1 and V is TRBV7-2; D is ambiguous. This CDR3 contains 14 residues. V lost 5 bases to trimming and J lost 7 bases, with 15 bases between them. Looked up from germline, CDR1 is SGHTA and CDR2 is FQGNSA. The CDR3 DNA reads TGTGCCAGCAGCCCCCGTTTCGCAGCGAATGAGCAGTTCTTC. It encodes CASSPRFAANEQFF.

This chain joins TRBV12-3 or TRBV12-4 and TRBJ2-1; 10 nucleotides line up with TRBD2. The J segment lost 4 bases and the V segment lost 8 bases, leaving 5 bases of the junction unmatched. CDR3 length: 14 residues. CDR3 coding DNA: TGTGCCAGCTGGAGCGGGGGGGCTTACAATGAGCAGTTCTTC. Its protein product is CASWSGGAYNEQFF.

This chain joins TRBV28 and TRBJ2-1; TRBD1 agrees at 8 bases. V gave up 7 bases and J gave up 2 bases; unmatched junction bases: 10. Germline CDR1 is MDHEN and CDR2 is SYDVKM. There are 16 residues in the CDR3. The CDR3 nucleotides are TGTGCCAGCACCCTCTCGACAGGGGACCCCTACAATGAGCAGTTCTTC. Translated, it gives CASTLSTGDPYNEQFF.

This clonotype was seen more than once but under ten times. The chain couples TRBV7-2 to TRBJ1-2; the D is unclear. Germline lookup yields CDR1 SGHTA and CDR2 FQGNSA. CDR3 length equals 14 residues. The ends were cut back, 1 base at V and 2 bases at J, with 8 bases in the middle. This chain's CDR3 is CASSLDGRNYGYTF. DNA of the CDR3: TGTGCCAGCAGCTTAGACGGCCGCAACTATGGCTACACCTTC. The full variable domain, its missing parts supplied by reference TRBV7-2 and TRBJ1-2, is GAGVSQSPSNKVTEKGKDVELRCDPISGHTALYWYRQSLGQGLEFLIYFQGNSAPDKSGLPSDRFSAERTGGSVSTLTIQRTQQEDSAVYLCASSLDGRNYGYTFGSGTRLTVV.

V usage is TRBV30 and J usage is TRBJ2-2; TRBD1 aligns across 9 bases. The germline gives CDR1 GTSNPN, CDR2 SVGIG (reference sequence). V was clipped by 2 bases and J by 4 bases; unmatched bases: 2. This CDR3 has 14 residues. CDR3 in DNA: TGTGCCTGGAGTCAGACAGGGGGCACCGGGGAGCTGTTTTTT. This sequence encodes CAWSQTGGTGELFF. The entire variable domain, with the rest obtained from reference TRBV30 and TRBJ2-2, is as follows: SQTIHQWPATLVQPVGSPLSLECTVEGTSNPNLYWYRQAAGRGLQLLFYSVGIGQISSEVPQNLSASRPQDRQFILSSKKLLLSDSGFYLCAWSQTGGTGELFFGEGSRLTVL.

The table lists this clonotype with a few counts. The DNA for the CDR3 is TGTGCCAGCAGTCCGGACAGGGTTAGCACCGGGGAGCTGTTTTTT. It encodes CASSPDRVSTGELFF. The chain combines TRBV6-2 or TRBV6-3 with TRBJ2-2; TRBD1 agrees at 8 bases. The CDR3 totals 15 residues. Germline CDR1 reads MNHEY; CDR2 reads SVGEGT. The J segment lost 4 bases and the V segment lost 5 bases, leaving 6 bases of the junction unmatched.

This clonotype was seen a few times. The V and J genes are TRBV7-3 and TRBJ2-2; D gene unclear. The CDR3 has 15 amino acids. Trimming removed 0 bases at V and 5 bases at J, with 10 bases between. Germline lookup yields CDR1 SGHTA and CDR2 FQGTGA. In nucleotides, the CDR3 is TGTGCCAGCAGCTTAACTCAGGTCAAGACCGGGGAGCTGTTTTTT. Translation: CASSLTQVKTGELFF.

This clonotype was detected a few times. The CDR3 sequence is CASSPSRDSETQYF. For the CDR3, the DNA is TGTGCCAGCAGCCCAAGCCGGGACTCAGAGACCCAGTACTTC. The chain employs TRBV7-3 and TRBJ2-5; weak D call: TRBD2 (6 bases). Trimming stripped 5 bases from V and 4 bases from J, with 14 bases between. The germline CDR1 and CDR2 sequences are SGHTA and FQGTGA. CDR3 length: 14 amino acids.